This record concerns one TCR beta chain sequence. No antigen is known for it. Deletions cut 3 bases from V and 0 bases from J, with 11 bases between. Germline CDR1 MDHEN, CDR2 SYDVKM. The CDR3 is made up of 15 amino acids. The sample is drawn from a study of T cells after yellow fever vaccination. The study's findings and limits: A limited proportion of clonotypes was detected within both the CD4 and CD8 compartments. The booster saw the reappearance of most primary-vaccination clones (nearly 98% CD4, 88% CD8).

Template-switching 5'RACE yielded the TCR cDNA; a universal primer site and UMIs were added in the process. MiXCR, applied by TCRdb to the 5' RACE reads, yields one record per CDR3 protein. In the table there are about 320,000 distinct CDR3 sequences, around 4.5% of which are singletons. The sequencing here drew on PBMCs, taken 15 days after the yellow fever booster vaccination. This clonotype was obtained from a man aged 18 to 29 who received the YFV17D yellow fever vaccine. This chain connects TRBV28 to TRBJ2-5; D is possibly TRBD2 (6 bases). The CDR3 nucleotides are TGTGCCAGCAGTTTCCCGGGGGTGTACCAAGAGACCCAGTACTTC. Translated, it gives CASSFPGVYQETQYF.